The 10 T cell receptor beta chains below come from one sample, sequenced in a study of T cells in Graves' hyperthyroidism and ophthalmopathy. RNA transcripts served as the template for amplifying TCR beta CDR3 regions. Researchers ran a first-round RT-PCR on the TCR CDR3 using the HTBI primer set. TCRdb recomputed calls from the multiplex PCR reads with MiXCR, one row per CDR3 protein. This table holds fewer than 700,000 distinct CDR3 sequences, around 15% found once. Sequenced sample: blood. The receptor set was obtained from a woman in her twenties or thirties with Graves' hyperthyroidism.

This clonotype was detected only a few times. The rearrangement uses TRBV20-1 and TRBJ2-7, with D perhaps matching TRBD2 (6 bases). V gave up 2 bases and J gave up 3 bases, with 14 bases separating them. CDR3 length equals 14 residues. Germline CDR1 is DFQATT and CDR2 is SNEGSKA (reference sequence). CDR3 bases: TGCAGTGCTAGAAAAGGGACTGATAACTACGAGCAGTACTTC. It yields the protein CSARKGTDNYEQYF.

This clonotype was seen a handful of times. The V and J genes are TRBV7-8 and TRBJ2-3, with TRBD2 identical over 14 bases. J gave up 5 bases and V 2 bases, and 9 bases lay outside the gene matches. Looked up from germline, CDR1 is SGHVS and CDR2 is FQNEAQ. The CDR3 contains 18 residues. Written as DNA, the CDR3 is TGTGCCAGCAGCTTAAACCCGGGACTAGCGGGAGTGAAAGATACGCAGTATTTT. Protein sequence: CASSLNPGLAGVKDTQYF. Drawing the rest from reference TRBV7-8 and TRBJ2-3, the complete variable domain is GAGVSQSPRYKVAKRGQDVALRCDPISGHVSLFWYQQALGQGPEFLTYFQNEAQLDKSGLPSDRFFAERPEGSVSTLKIQRTQQEDSAVYLCASSLNPGLAGVKDTQYFGPGTRLTVL.

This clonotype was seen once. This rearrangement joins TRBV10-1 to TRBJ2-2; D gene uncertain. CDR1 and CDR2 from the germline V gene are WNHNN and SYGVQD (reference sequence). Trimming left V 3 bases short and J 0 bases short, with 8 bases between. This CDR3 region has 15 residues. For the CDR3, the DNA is TGCGCCAGCAGTGACCGTGGGACGAACACCGGGGAGCTGTTTTTT. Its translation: CASSDRGTNTGELFF.

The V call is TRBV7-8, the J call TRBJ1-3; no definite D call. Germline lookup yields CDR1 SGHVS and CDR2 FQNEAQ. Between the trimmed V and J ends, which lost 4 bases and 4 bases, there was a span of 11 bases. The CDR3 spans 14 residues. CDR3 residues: CASSSGPRGNTIYF. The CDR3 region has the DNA TGTGCCAGCAGCTCTGGGCCGAGGGGAAACACCATATATTTT.

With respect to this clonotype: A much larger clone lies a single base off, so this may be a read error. The CDR3 region is CASRRESTEAFF. DNA of the CDR3: TGTGCCAGCAGACGAGAGAGCACTGAAGCTTTCTTT. The rearrangement links TRBV12-3 or TRBV12-4 to TRBJ1-1; D gene unclear. Trimming removed 6 bases from V and 4 bases from J, with 9 bases in between. CDR3 length: 12 residues.

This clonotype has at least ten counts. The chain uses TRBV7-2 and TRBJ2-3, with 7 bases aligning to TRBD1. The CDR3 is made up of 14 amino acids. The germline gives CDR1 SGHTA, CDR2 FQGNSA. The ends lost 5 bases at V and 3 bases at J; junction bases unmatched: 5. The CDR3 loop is CASSQTGRTDTQYF. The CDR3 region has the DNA TGTGCCAGCAGCCAGACAGGGCGGACAGATACGCAGTATTTT.

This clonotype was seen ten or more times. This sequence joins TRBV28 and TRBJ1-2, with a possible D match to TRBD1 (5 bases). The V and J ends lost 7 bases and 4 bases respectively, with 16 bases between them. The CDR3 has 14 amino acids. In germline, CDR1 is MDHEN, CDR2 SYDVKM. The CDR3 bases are TGTGCCAGCACCGGGCCCCGCCAGGGCTATGGCTACACCTTC. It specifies CASTGPRQGYGYTF.

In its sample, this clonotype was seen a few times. CDR3 bases: TGTGCCAGCAGACCACGACGGGCAAACACCGGGGAGCTGTTTTTT. This codes for CASRPRRANTGELFF. The V and J genes are TRBV7-2 and TRBJ2-2; D remains unclear. Trimming removed 6 bases from V and 2 bases from J, with 13 bases in between. The CDR3 runs to 15 residues. The germline gives CDR1 SGHTA, CDR2 FQGNSA.

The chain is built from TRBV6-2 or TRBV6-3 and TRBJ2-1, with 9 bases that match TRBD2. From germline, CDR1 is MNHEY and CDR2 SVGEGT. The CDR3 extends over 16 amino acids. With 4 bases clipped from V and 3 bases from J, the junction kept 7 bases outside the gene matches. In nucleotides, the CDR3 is TGTGCCAGCAGTTCTTCACGAGCGGGAGGCTACAATGAGCAGTTCTTC. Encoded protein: CASSSSRAGGYNEQFF.

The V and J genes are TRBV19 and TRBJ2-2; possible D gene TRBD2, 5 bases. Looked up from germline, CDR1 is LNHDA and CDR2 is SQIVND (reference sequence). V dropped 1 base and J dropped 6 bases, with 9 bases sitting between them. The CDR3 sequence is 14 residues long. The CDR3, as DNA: TGTGCCAGTAGTATAGTTCGGGGATCCGGGGAGCTGTTTTTT. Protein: CASSIVRGSGELFF.